The entry below gives a single T cell receptor (beta chain) sequence along with its context. Antigen specificity is unknown. The CDR3 consists of 14 residues. The record originates from a study of graft-versus-host responses after intestinal transplantation. Study overall: In this cohort, recipients had multivisceral, liver-intestinal, or isolated intestinal transplants. Recipients uniformly received anti-thymocyte globulin induction, followed by tacrolimus and steroids for two to four years. General study findings and limits: The presence of high graft-versus-host to host-versus-graft clonal ratios in allografts characterized patients with graft-donor T cell macrochimerism. The recipient marrow held GvH clones, and some of them showed up first in ileum or blood.

Some clones are missing from TCRdb's copy, which holds only in-frame ones; the method was immunoSEQ multiplex PCR. The sample lists fewer than 120,000 clones; roughly 95% were seen once. This chain links TRBV21-1 with TRBJ2-7. TRBV21-1 is a recognized pseudogene. The receptor was derived from a human donor who received an intestinal transplant. Source: unstimulated CD8+ T cells sorted from spleen or lymph node cells, taken before intestinal transplant. CDR3 amino acids: CASSKCRRGDEQYF. CDR3 DNA: TGTGCCAGCAGCAAATGTCGTCGAGGGGACGAGCAGTACTTC.